The T cell receptor beta chain under discussion was sequenced for a study of lymphopenia after photon versus proton radiotherapy (dated by TCRdb to about 2019). The study in broad terms: In patients with gastrointestinal tumors who developed high-grade lymphopenia, the study compared the immunological effects of photon radiation therapy with those of proton radiation therapy. A cohort of 20 patients with gastrointestinal tumors who received either photon or proton therapy and subsequently developed lymphopenia was included. The goal of the study was to characterize the differences between the two radiation modalities in how they affect the immune system.

Comments on this clone: Its antigen specificity is not known. Base qualities are not at hand, and no much larger clone is one base apart.

The receptor library was made with the immunoSEQ multiplex PCR assay. Deep sequencing of rearranged TCR beta loci, alongside multiparametric flow cytometry, was used to profile T cell repertoires. As stored in TCRdb, this immuneACCESS dataset retains in-frame rearrangements with V and J assigned. A fraction of the clones does not appear; measured against another copy, unresolved V genes explain less than half of the discrepancy, and the remainder lacks a known reason. This sample is represented by roughly 36,000 clones; 75% to 90% of them were singletons. The leading ten clones occupy around 6.5% of the sample. What the study reported, not specific to this receptor: Relative stability during treatment was observed in proton-treated patients, whereas loss of naive T cells and TCR diversity and gain of effector/memory populations were observed in photon-treated patients. The survival association was examined only in patients who died, and the authors described better survival with proton therapy as a possibility, not as a demonstrated result. Among patients across the cohort who died, overall survival time showed an inverse correlation with a larger post-nadir drop in TCR diversity. After the lymphocyte count nadir, oligoclonal expansion, especially of CD8+ Temra cells, was observed in photon-treated repertoires, and the drop in diversity was driven by this expansion.

Trimmed from V: 6 bases; trimmed from J: 4 bases; junction bases lacking a gene match: 8. CDR1 and CDR2 (MNHEY, SMNVEV) derive from the germline V gene (reference sequence). The CDR3 measures 14 amino acids from cysteine to phenylalanine. The kept DNA is CDR3 alone, 42 bases in frame from the first base. The sequence is built from TRBV27 and TRBJ1-2; the junction holds 7 bases that match TRBD1. The sequenced sample was peripheral blood, obtained from a patient treated with photon-based radiotherapy. This TCR was recovered from a woman aged 45 to 65 with pancreatic cancer. In nucleotide form, the sequence is TGTGCCAGCAGGTACACAGGGGAGAGCTATGGCTACACCTTC. Protein translation: CASRYTGESYGYTF.